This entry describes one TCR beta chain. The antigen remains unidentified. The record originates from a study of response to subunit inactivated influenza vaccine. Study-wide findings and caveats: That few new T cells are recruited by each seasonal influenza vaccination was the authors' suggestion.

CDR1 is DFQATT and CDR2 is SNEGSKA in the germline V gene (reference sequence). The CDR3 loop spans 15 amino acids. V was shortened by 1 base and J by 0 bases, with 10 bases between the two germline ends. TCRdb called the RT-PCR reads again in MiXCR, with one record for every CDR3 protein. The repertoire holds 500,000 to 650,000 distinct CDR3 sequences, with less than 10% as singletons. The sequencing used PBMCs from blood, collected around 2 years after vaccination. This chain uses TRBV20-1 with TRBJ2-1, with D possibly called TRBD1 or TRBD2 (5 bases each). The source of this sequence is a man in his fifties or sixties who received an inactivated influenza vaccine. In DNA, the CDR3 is TGCAGTGCTAGAGTCCCAGGGAGCTCCTACAATGAGCAGTTCTTC. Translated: CSARVPGSSYNEQFF.